This T cell receptor (beta chain) is from a study of blood T cell repertoires in COVID-19. In the source study's methods: By means of reference gene primer amplification, nucleated cell counts were estimated. The data were produced by immunoSEQ multiplex PCR, yet TCRdb's version contains in-frame clones alone and is incomplete. That table is the source of V, J and clone size, and D and trimming were worked out from the DNA. The table lists 220,000 or so clones, almost 85% of them singletons. This clone was recorded only once. Sequences were obtained from peripheral blood. The sequence derives from a woman older than 75 with acute or convalescent COVID-19.

CDR3 region: CASSLGAVWNEQFF. The CDR3 coding sequence is TGTGCCAGCAGTTTAGGTGCGGTTTGGAATGAGCAGTTCTTC. The chain is built from TRBV28 and TRBJ2-1, with no clear D. V was trimmed by 2 bases and J by 7 bases, leaving 12 bases between them. There are 14 residues in the CDR3. The germline V gene encodes CDR1 MDHEN and CDR2 SYDVKM.